This TCR beta chain derives from a study of blood T cell repertoires in COVID-19. Overall study context: Whether acute or convalescent, the COVID-19 samples came from the United States, Italy and Spain. T cells, B-cell-depleted T cells, or PBMCs provided the cDNA or gDNA that served as material.

Seattle researchers signed up patients amid active infection and tracked them longitudinally. Germline V gene sequence: CDR1 ENHRY, CDR2 SYGVKD. Trimming took 4 bases from V and 10 from J, leaving 14 bases between them. This CDR3 spans 14 amino acids. The authors' processing: Nucleated cell number was recorded as an estimate derived from reference gene primer amplification. Sequencing used immunoSEQ multiplex PCR; TCRdb keeps in-frame clones, though not all of them. V and J calls and clone size are given by that table; D and trimming were obtained from the DNA. The sample records about 130,000 clones, about 89% being singletons.

Sequencing input: peripheral blood. The sequence was obtained from a woman in her seventies with COVID-19, enrolled during active disease. The chain combines TRBV10-3 with TRBJ1-6, with D perhaps TRBD1 (5 bases). The CDR3 coding sequence is TGTGCCATCAGTGGGACACCCCCCGGGTCACCCCTCCACTTT. It encodes CAISGTPPGSPLHF.